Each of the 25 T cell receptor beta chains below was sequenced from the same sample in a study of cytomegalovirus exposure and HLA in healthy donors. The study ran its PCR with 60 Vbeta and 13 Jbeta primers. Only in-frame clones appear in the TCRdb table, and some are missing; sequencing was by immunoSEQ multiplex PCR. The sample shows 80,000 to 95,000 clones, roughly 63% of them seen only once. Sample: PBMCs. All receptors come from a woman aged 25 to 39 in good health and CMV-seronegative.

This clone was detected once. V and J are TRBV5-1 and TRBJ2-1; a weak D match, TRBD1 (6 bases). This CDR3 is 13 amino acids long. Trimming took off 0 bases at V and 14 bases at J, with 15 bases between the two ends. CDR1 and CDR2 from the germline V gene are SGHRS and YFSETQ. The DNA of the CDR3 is TGCGCCAGCAGCTTGGATCCGGCAGGGGAAAAGTTCTTC. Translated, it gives CASSLDPAGEKFF.

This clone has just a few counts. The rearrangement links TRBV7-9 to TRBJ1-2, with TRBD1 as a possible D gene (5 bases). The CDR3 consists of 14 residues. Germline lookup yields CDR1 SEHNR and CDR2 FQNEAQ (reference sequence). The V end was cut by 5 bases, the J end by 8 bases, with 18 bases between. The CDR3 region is CASSLTGPLRGYTF. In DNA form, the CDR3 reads TGTGCCAGCAGCCTAACAGGTCCCCTGAGGGGCTACACCTTC.

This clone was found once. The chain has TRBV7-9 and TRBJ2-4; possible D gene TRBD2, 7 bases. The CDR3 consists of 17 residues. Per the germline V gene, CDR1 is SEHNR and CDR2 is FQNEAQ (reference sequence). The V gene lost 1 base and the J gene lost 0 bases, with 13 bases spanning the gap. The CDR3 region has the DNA TGTGCCAGCAGCTTAGTTGGGGGGGGCCAAGCCAAAAACATTCAGTACTTC. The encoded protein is CASSLVGGGQAKNIQYF.

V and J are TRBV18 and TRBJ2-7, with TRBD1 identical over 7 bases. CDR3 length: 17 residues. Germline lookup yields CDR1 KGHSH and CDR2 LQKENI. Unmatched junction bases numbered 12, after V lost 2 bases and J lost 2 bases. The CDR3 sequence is CASSPFTAGTATYEQYF. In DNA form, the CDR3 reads TGTGCCAGCTCACCATTTACAGCCGGGACAGCGACCTACGAGCAGTACTTC.

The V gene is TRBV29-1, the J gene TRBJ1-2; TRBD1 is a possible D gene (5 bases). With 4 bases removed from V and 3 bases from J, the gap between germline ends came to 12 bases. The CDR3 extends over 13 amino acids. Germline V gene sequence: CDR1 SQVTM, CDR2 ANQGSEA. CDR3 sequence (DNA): TGCAGCGTTGGGTGGGGGGGGGACTATGGCTACACCTTC. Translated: CSVGWGGDYGYTF.

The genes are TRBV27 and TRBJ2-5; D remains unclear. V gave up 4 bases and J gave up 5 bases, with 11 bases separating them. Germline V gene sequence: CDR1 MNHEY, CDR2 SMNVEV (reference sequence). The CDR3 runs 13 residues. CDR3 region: CASSSTLRETQYF. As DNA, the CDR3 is TGTGCCAGCAGTTCGACCCTGAGGGAGACCCAGTACTTC.

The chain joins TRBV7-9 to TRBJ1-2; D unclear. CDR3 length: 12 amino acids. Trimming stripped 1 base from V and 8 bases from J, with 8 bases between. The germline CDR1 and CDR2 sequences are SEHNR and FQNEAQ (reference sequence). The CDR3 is CASSLDTEGYTF. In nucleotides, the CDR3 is TGTGCCAGCAGCTTAGATACGGAGGGCTACACCTTC. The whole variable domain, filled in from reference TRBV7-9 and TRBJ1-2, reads DTGVSQNPRHKITKRGQNVTFRCDPISEHNRLYWYRQTLGQGPEFLTYFQNEAQLEKSRLLSDRFSAERPKGSFSTLEIQRTEQGDSAMYLCASSLDTEGYTFGSGTRLTVV.

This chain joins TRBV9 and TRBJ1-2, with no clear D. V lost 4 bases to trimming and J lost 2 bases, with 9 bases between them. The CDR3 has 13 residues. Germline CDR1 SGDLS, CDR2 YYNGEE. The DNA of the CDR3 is TGTGCCAGCAGCTACAGCCTCAACTATGGCTACACCTTC. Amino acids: CASSYSLNYGYTF.

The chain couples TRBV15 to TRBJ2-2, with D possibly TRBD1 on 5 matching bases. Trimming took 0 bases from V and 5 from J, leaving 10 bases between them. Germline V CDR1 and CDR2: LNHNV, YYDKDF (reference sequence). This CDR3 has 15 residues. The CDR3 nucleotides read TGTGCCACCAGCAGAGACAGGGTGGTTACCGGGGAGCTGTTTTTT. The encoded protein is CATSRDRVVTGELFF. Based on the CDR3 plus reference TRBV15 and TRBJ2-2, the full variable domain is DAMVIQNPRYQVTQFGKPVTLSCSQTLNHNVMYWYQQKSSQAPKLLFHYYDKDFNNEADTPDNFQSRRPNTSFCFLDIRSPGLGDTAMYLCATSRDRVVTGELFFGEGSRLTVL.

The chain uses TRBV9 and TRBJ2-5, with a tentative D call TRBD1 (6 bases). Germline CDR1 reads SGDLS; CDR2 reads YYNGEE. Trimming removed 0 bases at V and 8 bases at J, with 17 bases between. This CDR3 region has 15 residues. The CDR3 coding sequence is TGTGCCAGCAGCGTAGGTCCCGACAGGTCAGGAACCCAGTACTTC. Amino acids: CASSVGPDRSGTQYF.

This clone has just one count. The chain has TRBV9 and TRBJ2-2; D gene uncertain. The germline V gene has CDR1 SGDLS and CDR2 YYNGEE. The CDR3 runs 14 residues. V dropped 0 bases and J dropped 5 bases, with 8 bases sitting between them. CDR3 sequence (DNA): TGTGCCAGCAGCGTAGGTCTCCTAACCGGGGAGCTGTTTTTT. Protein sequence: CASSVGLLTGELFF.

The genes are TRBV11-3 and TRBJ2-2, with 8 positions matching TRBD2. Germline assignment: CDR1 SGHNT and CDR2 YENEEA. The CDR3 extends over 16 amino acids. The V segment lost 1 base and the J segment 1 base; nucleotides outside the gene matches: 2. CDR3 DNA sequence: TGTGCCAGCAGCTTAGGGACTAGCCTGAACACCGGGGAGCTGTTTTTT. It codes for CASSLGTSLNTGELFF.

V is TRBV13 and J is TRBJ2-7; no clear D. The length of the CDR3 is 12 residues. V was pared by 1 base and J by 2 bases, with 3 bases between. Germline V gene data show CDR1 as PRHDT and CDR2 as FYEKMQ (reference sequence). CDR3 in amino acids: CASSLDTYEQYF. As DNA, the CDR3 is TGTGCCAGCAGCTTAGACACCTACGAGCAGTACTTC.

The CDR3 spells CASSSWTSGGDNEQFF. CDR3 bases: TGTGCCAGCAGCTCATGGACAAGCGGGGGGGACAATGAGCAGTTCTTC. The chain uses TRBV7-8 and TRBJ2-1; 10 bases line up with TRBD2. CDR3 length: 16 residues. The germline gives CDR1 SGHVS, CDR2 FQNEAQ. With 4 bases clipped from V and 5 bases from J, the junction kept 8 bases outside the gene matches.

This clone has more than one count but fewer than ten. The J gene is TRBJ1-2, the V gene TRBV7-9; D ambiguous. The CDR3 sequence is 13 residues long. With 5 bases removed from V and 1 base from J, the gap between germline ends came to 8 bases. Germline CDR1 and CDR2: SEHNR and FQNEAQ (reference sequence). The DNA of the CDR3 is TGTGCCAGCAGCCCCAGTGTTAACTATGGCTACACCTTC. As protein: CASSPSVNYGYTF.

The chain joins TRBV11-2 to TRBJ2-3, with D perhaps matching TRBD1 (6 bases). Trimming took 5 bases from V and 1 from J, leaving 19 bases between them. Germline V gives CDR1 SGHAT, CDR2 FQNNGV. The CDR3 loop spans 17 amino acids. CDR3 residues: CASSQKQGPLGTDTQYF. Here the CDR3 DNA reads TGTGCCAGCAGCCAGAAACAGGGTCCCCTAGGCACAGATACGCAGTATTTT.

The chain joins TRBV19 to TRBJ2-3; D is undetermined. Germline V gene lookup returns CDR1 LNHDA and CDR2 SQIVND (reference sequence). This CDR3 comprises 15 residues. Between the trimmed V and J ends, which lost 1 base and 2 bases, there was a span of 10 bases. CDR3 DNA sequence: TGTGCCAGTAGTATAGCCGGGTCGACCACAGATACGCAGTATTTT. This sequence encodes CASSIAGSTTDTQYF.

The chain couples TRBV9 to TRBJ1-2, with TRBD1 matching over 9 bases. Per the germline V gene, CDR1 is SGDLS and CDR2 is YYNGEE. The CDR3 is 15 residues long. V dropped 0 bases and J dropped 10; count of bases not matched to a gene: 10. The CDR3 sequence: CASSVAAGQGRDYTF. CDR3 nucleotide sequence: TGTGCCAGCAGCGTAGCGGCGGGACAGGGTAGGGACTACACCTTC. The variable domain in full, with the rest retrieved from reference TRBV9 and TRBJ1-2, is DSGVTQTPKHLITATGQRVTLRCSPRSGDLSVYWYQQSLDQGLQFLIQYYNGEERAKGNILERFSAQQFPDLHSELNLSSLELGDSALYFCASSVAAGQGRDYTFGSGTRLTVV.

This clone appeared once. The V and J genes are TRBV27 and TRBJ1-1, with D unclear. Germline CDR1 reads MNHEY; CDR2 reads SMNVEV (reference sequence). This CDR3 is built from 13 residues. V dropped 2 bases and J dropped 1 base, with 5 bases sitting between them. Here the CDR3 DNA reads TGTGCCAGCAGTTTAGCGAGGAACACTGAAGCTTTCTTT. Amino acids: CASSLARNTEAFF.

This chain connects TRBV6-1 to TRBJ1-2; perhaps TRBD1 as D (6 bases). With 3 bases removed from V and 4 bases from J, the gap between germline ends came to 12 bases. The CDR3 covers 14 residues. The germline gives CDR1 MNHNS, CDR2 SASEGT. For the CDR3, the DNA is TGTGCCAGCAGTGACAGGGGAAGTTCCTATGGCTACACCTTC. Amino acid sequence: CASSDRGSSYGYTF.

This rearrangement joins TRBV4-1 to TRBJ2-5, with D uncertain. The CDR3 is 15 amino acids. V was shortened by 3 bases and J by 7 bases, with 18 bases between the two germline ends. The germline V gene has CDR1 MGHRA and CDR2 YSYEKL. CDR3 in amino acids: CASSQDFDPWRTQYF. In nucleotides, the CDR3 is TGCGCCAGCAGCCAGGATTTTGATCCCTGGAGGACCCAGTACTTC.

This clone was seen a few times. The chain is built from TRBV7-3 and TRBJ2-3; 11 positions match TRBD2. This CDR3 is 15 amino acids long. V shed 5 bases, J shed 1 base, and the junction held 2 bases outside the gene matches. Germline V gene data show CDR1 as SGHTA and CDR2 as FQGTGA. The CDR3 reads CASSPLAGGTDTQYF. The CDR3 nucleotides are TGTGCCAGCAGCCCACTAGCGGGAGGCACAGATACGCAGTATTTT.

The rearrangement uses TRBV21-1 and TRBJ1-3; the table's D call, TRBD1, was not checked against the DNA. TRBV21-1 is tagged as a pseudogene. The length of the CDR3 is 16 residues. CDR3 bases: TGTGCCAGCACCCTAGGGCAGGGAAGCTCTGGAAACACCATATATTTT. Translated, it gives CASTLGQGSSGNTIYF.

Written as DNA, the CDR3 is TGTGCCAGCAGTTTGCGGTCTAGCGGGAGAGCGAGCAATGAGCAGTTCTTC. Translated, it gives CASSLRSSGRASNEQFF. The V gene is TRBV27, the J gene TRBJ2-1, with 10 bases identical to TRBD2. The V gene end was trimmed by 3 bases and the J gene end by 6 bases; junction bases not matched to a gene: 11. The germline gives CDR1 MNHEY, CDR2 SMNVEV (reference sequence). This CDR3 has 17 residues.

The CDR3 DNA follows: TGTGCCAGCAGTGAATGGGGGGGGGCTAGGACTGAAGCTTTCTTT. Protein: CASSEWGGARTEAFF. V and J are TRBV2 and TRBJ1-1, with a weak D call TRBD1 (6 bases). Germline lookup yields CDR1 SNHLY and CDR2 FYNNEI. This CDR3 has 15 residues. Trimming shortened V by 2 bases and J by 5 bases, and 15 bases separated the two germline ends.